This TCR beta chain was retrieved from a study of vaccination and CD4 T cells after COVID-19. The germline V gene encodes CDR1 SNHLY and CDR2 FYNNEI. This CDR3 is 13 amino acids long. Trimming removed 2 bases at V and 7 bases at J, with 9 bases between. CD4+ T cells that had been cultured provided DNA sequenced with the Oncomine TCR Beta short-read assay. TCRdb redid the calling of the PCR reads with MiXCR, one entry per CDR3 protein. The sample contains around 18,000 distinct CDR3 sequences, roughly 56% of which appear only once. Remarks on this clonotype: The antigen is not known.

Treatment specified: approximately nine-day PBMC culture with coronavirus spike peptide pools or control peptides (ViraFEST assay). The V and J genes are TRBV2 and TRBJ1-5; the D is unclear. The receptor was derived from a human donor who had recovered from COVID-19. Sequencing was performed on CD4+ T cells from blood, cultured in vitro. The CDR3 sequence is CASSEYGTQPQHF. The CDR3 DNA follows: TGTGCCAGCAGTGAATACGGTACCCAGCCCCAGCATTTT. Variable domain in full (rest from reference TRBV2 and TRBJ1-5): EPEVTQTPSHQVTQMGQEVILRCVPISNHLYFYWYRQILGQKVEFLVSFYNNEISEKSEIFDDQFSVERPDGSNFTLKIRSTKLEDSAMYFCASSEYGTQPQHFGDGTRLSIL.